This record covers a single T cell receptor (beta chain). Its cognate antigen has yet to be identified. The data originate from a study of cytomegalovirus exposure and HLA in healthy donors (dated by TCRdb to 2017 to 2019). Regarding the study in general: In an earlier analysis of around 540 of the donors, approximately 300 Gb of sequence data and just under 120 million unique TCR beta sequences from 180 million or so T cells were reported. Approximately 300 gigabases of sequencing data and around 90 million unique TCR sequences made up an early release that covered nearly 650 HLA-typed donors. Of the roughly 410 genotyped donors, 81% were placed in the genetic ancestry cluster associated with self-reported Caucasian donors. The study aimed to test whether cataloging public T cell receptors could reveal signatures of past pathogen exposure. Using immunosequencing, the study profiled T cell repertoires from fewer than 700 subjects and related those repertoires to cytomegalovirus serostatus. Along with the approximately 620-subject first cohort, a separate validation cohort of over a hundred different subjects was used. To predict cytomegalovirus infection status, the study brought together high-throughput TCR immunosequencing, statistical association of individual TCRs with disease status, and machine learning. To study patterns of TCR occurrence, a later analysis re-analyzed previously published TCR beta repertoires from just over 650 donors and added high-resolution HLA genotyping. Rather than drawing on any new phenotypic data, the later analysis identified candidate immune exposures from TCR beta sequences and the way those sequences occurred across donors. In an earlier analysis of roughly 540 of the donors, high-throughput TCR beta sequencing was used to judge whether each TCR beta V gene segment behaved as functional or pseudogenic. Donor age, sex, ethnicity and CMV serostatus were compiled alongside the repertoire data. A later genetic analysis took genome-wide SNP genotypes for about 65% of the 666 donors and used that subset as a discovery cohort. All discovery cohort repertoires had been generated on a single sequencing platform. Class I and class II HLA loci were covered by the typing at four-digit resolution. The number of typed donors differed by locus: roughly 620-630 for A, B, C, DRB1 and DQB1; 500 to 550 for DQA1; about 600 for DPA1; and about 450 for DPB1. Several DR-DQ haplotypes were treated as single units for association and clustering because of strong linkage in the cohort. Among a few hundred genotyped donors of the cohort, an average of about 240,000 unique TCR beta nucleotide sequences were sequenced per donor, about a sixth of them non-productive.

Here is what the overall study found, with its caveats: V-gene and J-gene trimming of TCR beta chains was associated with a missense DCLRE1C variant in a later genetic analysis, and the association was replicated in an independent cohort. Because counts were too low, about 18 rarely observed V segments, including chromosome 9 orphons, were left out of the earlier analysis of a few hundred of the donors. Across donors, most TCR sequences were observed very rarely, whereas some public TCRs were present in many individuals. In a later analysis, most CMV-associated TCR beta chains were found to appear HLA-restricted, with HLA associations seemingly driven largely by CMV exposure. Compared with equally common non-associated chains, HLA-associated TCR beta chains in a later analysis were more clonally expanded and had lower generation probabilities. The 87-base-pair reads could not distinguish some IMGT-functional V segments, including TRBV6-2 and TRBV6-3, so those segments were excluded. At a false discovery rate of 0.05, a later analysis linked around 17,000 TCR beta sequences to specific HLA alleles. For the cohort, immune exposure information was limited to CMV serostatus. In vitro tests confirmed that a few of the cytomegalovirus-associated TCR beta chains recognize cytomegalovirus antigens. HLA typing was unavailable for some donors at each locus, so association tests used only the typed subset. The study listed over 150 TCR beta chains as associated with cytomegalovirus. A later analysis found that TCR association rates varied across HLA loci, with DRB1 alleles showing the most associated TCRs and HLA-C alleles the fewest. Sequencing depth was assumed to be roughly uniform across donors in the presence/absence analyses, though that assumption may not hold. Assigning TCR associations to individual alleles was difficult when HLA alleles, especially DR and DQ, strongly co-occurred. In this cohort, only TCR beta chains were sequenced, and detectable features were limited by the absence of alpha or paired-chain data. Linkage disequilibrium might explain the correlated functional status among segregating V segments, but an unknown experimental factor could not be ruled out. A cluster of highly shared sequence variants was judged likely to represent a technical artifact of the sequencing pipeline. An earlier analysis of approximately 590 of the donors showed that most TCR beta V segments appeared in productive rearrangements either about 90% or about 30% of the time, which broadly matched IMGT annotations. A further reported finding was that TCR beta sequences accurately predicted the HLA-A and HLA-B alleles for most subjects in the first cohort. A later analysis reported that several top co-occurrence clusters appeared linked to parvovirus B19, influenza, CMV and Epstein-Barr virus. Compared with the roughly 710-donor mean, donors in an Asian-associated ancestry cluster had fewer N-insertions in productive TCRs, according to a later genetic analysis. Cytomegalovirus status was reported to be diagnosed by the classifier with high specificity and sensitivity in both the original and validation cohorts. The authors suggested that the approach could potentially be extended to other disease states and immunological phenotypes.

The cysteine opens and the phenylalanine closes a CDR3 of 15 amino acids. The entry retains the CDR3 DNA only, 45 bases that are in frame from base 1. CDR1 and CDR2 are read off the germline V gene as MGHRA and YSYEKL. V ends up 3 bases short and J 8 bases short, with an unmatched junction base count of 12. The cohort consisted of hundreds of healthy bone marrow donors. All cohort members were sampled while nominally healthy, although unrecorded immune exposures were likely present. The donor was CMV seronegative and was included in the group of a few hundred seronegative cohort members. Each donor provided a peripheral blood sample, and peripheral blood mononuclear cells were used for TCR beta sequencing. The Qiagen DNeasy Blood Extraction Kit was used to extract genomic DNA from the blood cell samples. The protocol used for the library was the immunoSEQ multiplex PCR assay. The multiplex PCR relied on a mix of 60 forward primers for TCR Vbeta segments and 13 reverse primers for TCR Jbeta segments. The CDR3 region of rearranged TCR beta genes was amplified from genomic DNA by a multiplex PCR assay. The amplified TCR beta libraries were sequenced on the Illumina HiSeq System as 87-base-pair reads. The study's own analysis went as follows. A later analysis tallied around 87 million unique TCR beta chains across the 550 to 850 repertoires, and some 12 million of those chains were shared by two or more donors. A nearest-neighbor algorithm error-corrected the raw reads and collapsed the reads into unique sequences, merging closely related sequences to remove PCR and sequencing errors. CDR3 sequences were aligned to IMGT reference sequences to assign V, D and J gene segments. For a sequence to be retained, a match of at least six nucleotides was required to both a V gene segment and a J gene segment. Rearrangements were called productive when the CDR3 lacked stop codons and stayed in frame with V and J; all others were non-productive. CDR3 was defined by IMGT convention, running from the second conserved V-encoded cysteine to the conserved J-encoded phenylalanine. The earlier analysis of about 610 of the donors excluded sequences that lacked an unambiguous match to a single V gene segment. In an earlier analysis of 587 of the donors, V segments were called functional above 56.7% productive rearrangements and were called segregating when the between-donor standard deviation exceeded 5%. A statistical classification framework was built for diagnosing cytomegalovirus status from the catalog of TCR beta chain sequences. In a later analysis, TCR nucleotide sequences were compared against IMGT/GENE-DB human TR gene sequences so that V and J genes could be assigned. Using the TCRdist pipeline, a later analysis assigned CDR3 sequences along with most-parsimonious VDJ recombination scenarios. In a later analysis, each TCR beta chain was defined by its CDR3 amino acid sequence together with its V-gene family, and reads lacking a unique V-gene family were excluded. A later analysis removed 500 to 600 highly shared, low-generation-probability nucleotide sequences to deal with suspected cross-contamination and a sequencing artifact. A later analysis calculated a clonal expansion index for each public chain from normalized within-repertoire ranks of inferred template counts. In a later analysis, generation probabilities were computed with a VDJ recombination model fitted to out-of-frame rearrangements, and the resulting probabilities were checked against IGoR. A later analysis scored TCR-TCR, TCR-HLA and TCR-CMV co-occurrence with hypergeometric tests, applying a repertoire-size bias correction to TCR pairs. To estimate false discovery rates, a later analysis permuted the HLA or CMV assignments 20 times. A later analysis grouped co-occurring TCRs with DBSCAN, adding TCRdist sequence similarity when clustering within HLA-allele-positive subsets. For co-occurrence clustering, repertoires with fewer than 30,000 or more than 120,000 public chains were excluded, along with five repertoires with anomalous nucleotide sharing. The source is immuneACCESS, and TCRdb retained only in-frame sequences with V and J called. Part of the clones is not carried over; for the studies checked, unresolved V genes explain less than half of this, and the remainder is unexplained. V, J and clone size are those of that table, while D and trimming were read from the DNA. The table for this sample lists over 65,000 clones. The ten top clones hold approximately 4.2% of the sample.

Here the chain combines TRBV4-1 and TRBJ1-2; 7 bases in between match TRBD1. Sample: PBMCs. This clonotype was sampled from a man aged 25 to 40 in good health and CMV-seronegative. The CDR3 has the sequence CASSQNRGGVEGYTF. In nucleotide form, the sequence is TGCGCCAGCAGCCAGAACAGGGGCGGGGTAGAGGGCTACACCTTC.